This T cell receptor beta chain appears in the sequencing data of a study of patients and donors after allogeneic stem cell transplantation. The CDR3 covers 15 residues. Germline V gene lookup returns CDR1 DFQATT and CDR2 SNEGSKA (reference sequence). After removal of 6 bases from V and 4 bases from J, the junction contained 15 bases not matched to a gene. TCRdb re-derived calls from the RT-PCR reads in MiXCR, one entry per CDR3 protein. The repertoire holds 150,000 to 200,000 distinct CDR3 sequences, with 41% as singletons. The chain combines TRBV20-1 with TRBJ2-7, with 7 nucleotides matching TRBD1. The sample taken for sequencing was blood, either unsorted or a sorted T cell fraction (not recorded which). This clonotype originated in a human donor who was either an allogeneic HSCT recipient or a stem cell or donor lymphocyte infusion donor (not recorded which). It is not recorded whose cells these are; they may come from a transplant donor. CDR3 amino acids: CSAPTRNRGRYEQYF. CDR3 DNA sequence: TGCAGTGCCCCAACCCGAAACAGGGGAAGGTACGAGCAGTACTTC.